The clone carrying this T cell receptor (beta chain) has ten or more counts. The entry originates in a study of CD8 T cells in ankylosing spondylitis. Trimming cost V 4 bases and J 2 bases, with 9 bases left between them. The germline V gene has CDR1 SQVTM and CDR2 ANQGSEA. CDR3 length equals 12 residues. TCRdb processed the 5' RACE reads anew with MiXCR; each CDR3 protein has one entry. The sample records approximately 39,000 distinct CDR3 sequences, over 10% being singletons. The chain is built from TRBV29-1 and TRBJ2-7, with D tentatively TRBD1 or TRBD2 (5 bases each). What was sequenced was synovial fluid, either unsorted or a sorted T cell fraction (not recorded which). The receptor was isolated from a male donor with ankylosing spondylitis. CDR3: CSVGDGAYEQYF. The CDR3 DNA reads as TGCAGCGTTGGGGACGGAGCCTACGAGCAGTACTTC.